Below, 24 T cell receptor beta chains from the same sample are listed, as sequenced in a study of T cell changes during pregnancy in multiple sclerosis (dated by TCRdb to the late 2010s). Libraries were prepared through the immunoSEQ multiplex PCR assay. TCRdb took over this immuneACCESS table, retaining in-frame rearrangements with V and J assigned. Such tables are incomplete; in checked studies, under half of the missing clones stem from an unresolved V gene, and the remainder is unexplained. The sample includes about 69,000 clones, with roughly 90% observed a single time. Of the sample, 0.29% is held by the ten largest clones. This specimen consisted of CD4+ T cells from peripheral blood mononuclear cells, obtained in the third trimester of pregnancy. Receptor source: a female donor in good health, enrolled as a control in a pregnancy study.

This chain uses TRBV6-5 with TRBJ2-2; D is perhaps TRBD2 (6 bases). V was cut by 2 bases and J by 4 bases, with 8 bases left in between. This CDR3 is 14 amino acids long. Germline V CDR1 and CDR2: MNHEY, SVGAGI. In DNA form, the CDR3 reads TGTGCCAGCAGTTACCGGGGGTCCACCGGGGAGCTGTTTTTT. It yields the protein CASSYRGSTGELFF.

This clone was seen just once. This rearrangement joins TRBV6-1 to TRBJ2-1, with D tentatively TRBD1 (6 bases). CDR1 is MNHNS, CDR2 SASEGT, per germline. V dropped 0 bases and J dropped 10 bases, with 19 bases sitting between them. The CDR3 length is 16 residues. The CDR3 region is CASSEARTVWAEEQFF. The CDR3 region has the DNA TGTGCCAGCAGTGAAGCGAGGACAGTATGGGCGGAGGAGCAGTTCTTC.

J is TRBJ2-1 and V is TRBV15, with 7 bases matching TRBD1. V dropped 0 bases and J dropped 6; count of bases not matched to a gene: 5. CDR3 length: 15 residues. Germline CDR1 reads LNHNV; CDR2 reads YYDKDF (reference sequence). The CDR3 protein is CATSREAGGVNEQFF. The CDR3 nucleotides are TGTGCCACCAGCAGAGAGGCAGGGGGTGTCAATGAGCAGTTCTTC.

CDR3 loop: CASSLGAGYNEQFF. The CDR3 region has the DNA TGTGCCAGCAGCTTAGGTGCAGGGTACAATGAGCAGTTCTTC. The chain is built from TRBV11-3 and TRBJ2-1, with a weak D call TRBD1 (5 bases). CDR1 is SGHNT, CDR2 YENEEA, per germline. This CDR3 contains 14 residues. Trimming took off 1 base at V and 4 bases at J, with 8 bases between the two ends.

This clone was seen once. This chain connects TRBV9 to TRBJ1-2, with D perhaps matching TRBD1 (6 bases). This CDR3 contains 15 residues. Germline loops: CDR1 SGDLS, CDR2 YYNGEE. The V and J ends lost 2 bases and 4 bases respectively, with 15 bases between them. The CDR3 DNA reads TGTGCCAGCAGCGTCGCTACAGGGTACGTCTATGGCTACACCTTC. Protein sequence: CASSVATGYVYGYTF. The variable domain in full, completed from reference TRBV9 and TRBJ1-2, reads DSGVTQTPKHLITATGQRVTLRCSPRSGDLSVYWYQQSLDQGLQFLIQYYNGEERAKGNILERFSAQQFPDLHSELNLSSLELGDSALYFCASSVATGYVYGYTFGSGTRLTVV.

The V and J genes are TRBV25-1 and TRBJ2-7; 9 bases map to TRBD1. From germline, CDR1 is MGHDK and CDR2 SYGVNS. There are 14 residues in the CDR3. The ends lost 6 bases at V and 0 bases at J; junction bases unmatched: 3. DNA for the CDR3: TGTGCCAGCAGGGGGACAGGGTACTCCTACGAGCAGTACTTC. Translated: CASRGTGYSYEQYF.

The chain recombines TRBV7-2 with TRBJ1-5; D is unresolved. V was clipped by 1 base and J by 0 bases, with 7 bases between them. Per the germline V gene, CDR1 is SGHTA and CDR2 is FQGNSA. The CDR3 is 15 residues long. CDR3: CASSLVLSSNQPQHF. DNA of the CDR3: TGTGCCAGCAGCTTAGTACTTAGTAGCAATCAGCCCCAGCATTTT.

The chain employs TRBV7-9 and TRBJ1-1; 7 nucleotides align to TRBD1. After removal of 8 bases from V and 5 bases from J, the junction contained 11 bases not matched to a gene. Per germline, CDR1 SEHNR and CDR2 FQNEAQ (reference sequence). CDR3 length: 14 residues. The CDR3 reads CASGFKGARTEAFF. CDR3 bases: TGTGCCAGCGGTTTTAAGGGGGCGAGGACTGAAGCTTTCTTT.

CDR3 in DNA: TGCGCCAGCAGCTTGGACGGCGGGGGGGAAGAGACCCAGTACTTC. The encoded protein is CASSLDGGGEETQYF. V usage is TRBV5-1 and J usage is TRBJ2-5; 9 bases agree with TRBD2. The V and J ends lost 0 bases and 3 bases, in that order; junction bases with no gene match: 3. Germline CDR1 reads SGHRS; CDR2 reads YFSETQ. This CDR3 is built from 15 residues.

The V call is TRBV5-4, the J call TRBJ2-7, with TRBD1 identical over 7 bases. Per the germline V gene, CDR1 is SGHNT and CDR2 is YYREEE (reference sequence). V dropped 4 bases and J dropped 7; count of bases not matched to a gene: 11. The CDR3 has 14 amino acids. The CDR3 coding sequence is TGTGCCAGCAGCAGCCGAGGGGGCGTTTTTGAGCAGTACTTC. It is translated as CASSSRGGVFEQYF. Based on the CDR3 plus reference TRBV5-4 and TRBJ2-7, the full variable domain is ETGVTQSPTHLIKTRGQQVTLRCSSQSGHNTVSWYQQALGQGPQFIFQYYREEENGRGNFPPRFSGLQFPNYSSELNVNALELDDSALYLCASSSRGGVFEQYFGPGTRLTVT.

This rearrangement joins TRBV6-5 to TRBJ1-2; tentatively, D is TRBD1 (6 bases). Germline V gene data show CDR1 as MNHEY and CDR2 as SVGAGI. This CDR3 contains 16 residues. V was shortened by 0 bases and J by 7 bases, with 18 bases between the two germline ends. This CDR3 reads CASSYSGGGRLGGYTF. The CDR3 nucleotides are TGTGCCAGCAGTTACTCGGGCGGGGGGCGTCTGGGTGGCTACACCTTC.

The chain couples TRBV4-2 to TRBJ2-7, with D maybe TRBD1 (7 bases). CDR3 length equals 15 residues. The germline CDR1 and CDR2 sequences are LGHNA and YNFKEQ. V lost 6 bases to trimming and J lost 3 bases, with 18 bases between them. CDR3 sequence: CASRTQAGGFYEQYF. Written as DNA, the CDR3 is TGTGCCAGCAGGACCCAGGCAGGGGGGTTCTACGAGCAGTACTTC.

This rearrangement joins TRBV5-4 to TRBJ2-3; D not resolved. The V gene's germline CDR1 is SGHNT and CDR2 YYREEE (reference sequence). Trimming stripped 0 bases from V and 2 bases from J, with 10 bases between. This CDR3 contains 15 residues. CDR3 loop: CASSLDTIHTDTQYF. CDR3 DNA sequence: TGTGCCAGCAGCTTGGACACTATACACACAGATACGCAGTATTTT.

The rearrangement joins TRBV29-1 to TRBJ2-5, with D maybe TRBD1 (6 bases). In germline, CDR1 is SQVTM, CDR2 ANQGSEA. The V end lost 0 bases, the J end lost 2 bases, and 13 bases lay between the germline ends. The CDR3 has 15 amino acids. The CDR3 protein is CSVEEVWGQQETQYF. CDR3 sequence (DNA): TGCAGCGTTGAAGAGGTATGGGGACAACAAGAGACCCAGTACTTC.

J is TRBJ1-2 and V is TRBV4-2, with D possibly matching TRBD1 (6 bases). CDR1 LGHNA and CDR2 YNFKEQ come from the germline V gene. The V gene lost 0 bases and the J gene lost 6 bases, with 17 bases spanning the gap. The CDR3 consists of 16 residues. The CDR3 is CASSQEREQGIDGYTF. The CDR3 coding sequence is TGTGCCAGCAGCCAAGAGCGAGAACAGGGTATTGATGGCTACACCTTC.

This clone was found a few times. This rearrangement joins TRBV5-1 to TRBJ1-1, with a possible D match to TRBD1 (5 bases). The germline V gene has CDR1 SGHRS and CDR2 YFSETQ. V lost 0 bases and J 4 bases, leaving 7 bases between the germline ends. This CDR3 has 13 residues. Written as DNA, the CDR3 is TGCGCCAGCAGCTTGGGACAGCTCACTGAAGCTTTCTTT. Protein sequence: CASSLGQLTEAFF.

V and J are TRBV5-6 and TRBJ1-2; 9 bases agree with TRBD1. Germline loops: CDR1 SGHDT, CDR2 YYEEEE. The length of the CDR3 is 13 residues. V was pared by 3 bases and J by 4 bases, with 1 base of the junction left unmatched. In DNA, the CDR3 is TGTGCCAGCAGCTGGACAGGGGCCTATGGCTACACCTTC. This sequence encodes CASSWTGAYGYTF.

This clone was found once. J is TRBJ2-1 and V is TRBV4-3; perhaps TRBD2 as D (6 bases). The CDR3 length is 18 residues. V was shortened by 1 base and J by 0 bases, with 16 bases between the two germline ends. CDR1 and CDR2 (germline): LGHNA, YSLEER. The CDR3 region has the DNA TGCGCCAGCAGCCAAGGGGAAGTGGGGGGAACCTCCTACAATGAGCAGTTCTTC. It translates to CASSQGEVGGTSYNEQFF.

The genes are TRBV6-5 and TRBJ2-3; the D gene is possibly TRBD2 (5 bases). Trimming stripped 9 bases from V and 4 bases from J, with 14 bases between. Germline V CDR1 and CDR2: MNHEY, SVGAGI. This CDR3 is 13 amino acids long. The CDR3 DNA is TGTGCCAGTACTAGTCGGTGGGCAGATACGCAGTATTTT. Protein sequence: CASTSRWADTQYF.

This chain connects TRBV6-5 to TRBJ1-1; TRBD1 agrees at 7 bases. Germline CDR1 MNHEY, CDR2 SVGAGI. V shed 5 bases and J 2 bases; nucleotides not matched to a gene: 5. This CDR3 is built from 14 residues. The CDR3 DNA reads as TGTGCCAGCAGTCCTGGGACAGCCAACACTGAAGCTTTCTTT. Translation gives CASSPGTANTEAFF.

This chain uses TRBV4-2 with TRBJ2-1; tentative D call: TRBD2 (5 bases). The CDR3 runs to 13 residues. V was trimmed by 4 bases and J by 4 bases, leaving 8 bases between them. CDR1 is LGHNA, CDR2 YNFKEQ, per germline. The CDR3 loop reads CASSPRTYNEQFF. For the CDR3, the DNA is TGTGCCAGCAGCCCCCGGACTTACAATGAGCAGTTCTTC.

The J gene is TRBJ1-2, the V gene TRBV5-6; 8 bases are a match to TRBD1. The CDR3 sequence is 14 residues long. The germline gives CDR1 SGHDT, CDR2 YYEEEE. V shed 3 bases, J shed 2 bases, and the junction held 3 bases outside the gene matches. The CDR3 loop reads CASSWGDRNYGYTF. In DNA, the CDR3 is TGTGCCAGCAGCTGGGGGGACAGGAACTATGGCTACACCTTC. Full variable domain (remainder filled in from reference TRBV5-6 and TRBJ1-2): DAGVTQSPTHLIKTRGQQVTLRCSPKSGHDTVSWYQQALGQGPQFIFQYYEEEERQRGNFPDRFSGHQFPNYSSELNVNALLLGDSALYLCASSWGDRNYGYTFGSGTRLTVV.

The gene calls are TRBV30 and TRBJ1-2; unclear D gene. This CDR3 has 12 residues. Germline V gene data show CDR1 as GTSNPN and CDR2 as SVGIG (reference sequence). V dropped 3 bases and J dropped 4 bases, with 9 bases sitting between them. CDR3 region: CAWSRSLYGYTF. CDR3 in DNA: TGTGCCTGGAGCCGGTCCCTCTATGGCTACACCTTC. The entire variable domain, with the rest obtained from reference TRBV30 and TRBJ1-2, is as follows: SQTIHQWPATLVQPVGSPLSLECTVEGTSNPNLYWYRQAAGRGLQLLFYSVGIGQISSEVPQNLSASRPQDRQFILSSKKLLLSDSGFYLCAWSRSLYGYTFGSGTRLTVV.

The V gene is TRBV11-2, the J gene TRBJ1-3, with D hard to call. Germline values: CDR1 SGHAT, CDR2 FQNNGV. V dropped 1 base and J dropped 0 bases, with 7 bases sitting between them. This CDR3 comprises 15 residues. The CDR3 sequence is CASSLVPVSGNTIYF. For the CDR3, the DNA is TGTGCCAGCAGCTTAGTTCCCGTCTCTGGAAACACCATATATTTT.